This note documents a single T cell receptor (beta chain) sequence. Its specificity is not known. The record originates from a study of OX40 agonist ivuxolimab in advanced cancers. Study-wide context: All patients had ivuxolimab intravenously every 2 weeks at 0.01 to 10 mg/kg. Cohort: 82.7% men, mean age approximately 60, aged roughly 23 to 79. General study results and limits: Clones of CD4+ and CD8+ blood T cells grew by week 6 at doses of 0.1 to 3.0 mg/kg. The authors also found low normalized T-cell clonal expansion in some nonresponders.

The table came from immunoSEQ multiplex PCR; TCRdb's copy has only in-frame clones and leaves some out. The sample shows about 83,000 clones, around 84% of them seen only once. The sequencing used CD4+ or CD8+ T cells sorted from blood, collected in a trial of the OX40 agonist ivuxolimab. This TCR derives from an adult with an advanced solid tumor such as melanoma, head and neck, liver or kidney cancer.

The CDR3 DNA follows: TGTGCCAGTAGGGGGCCACTCCCAGCTCAAGAGACCCAGTACTTC. Amino acid sequence: CASRGPLPAQETQYF. The V gene is TRBV28, the J gene TRBJ2-5; the match to TRBD1 covers 7 bases. This CDR3 is built from 15 residues. V lost 9 bases and J lost 2; bases outside the gene matches: 12. The germline V gene has CDR1 MDHEN and CDR2 SYDVKM.